The next 5 T cell receptor beta chains were all read from a single sample in a study of tumor-infiltrating lymphocytes in glioblastoma multiforme. Three nested ARM-PCR rounds with V-beta and C-beta primers built TCRB libraries. One entry per CDR3 protein, called by TCRdb with MiXCR from the multiplex PCR reads. The sample consists of under 35,000 distinct CDR3 sequences, under 70% of them appearing once. The specimen sequenced was brain tumor tissue. These receptors were taken from a male donor with glioblastoma.

As for this clonotype: A read error may account for a junction end that differs from germline. V gene TRBV19 combines with J gene TRBJ1-1; 8 bases fit TRBD1. The V gene's germline CDR1 is LNHDA and CDR2 SQIVND (reference sequence). The CDR3 length is 15 residues. The CDR3 is CVSTPGQVGYTEAFF. The CDR3 DNA reads TGTGTCAGTACTCCGGGACAGGTGGGGTACACTGAAGCTTTCTTT.

This clonotype was seen only once. One end of the junction varies from germline; a read error may be responsible. The V gene is TRBV29-1, the J gene TRBJ2-5; TRBD2 is a possible D gene (6 bases). Germline assignment: CDR1 SQVTM and CDR2 ANQGSEA. The CDR3 is 16 amino acids. For the CDR3, the DNA is TGCAGCGTTGCCGGTGGGGTAGCGGATTTGGGGGAGACCAAGTACTTC. The encoded protein is CSVAGGVADLGETKYF. The entire variable domain, with the rest obtained from reference TRBV29-1 and TRBJ2-5, is as follows: SAVISQKPSRDICQRGTSLTIQCQVDSQVTMMFWYRQQPGQSLTLIATANQGSEATYESGFVIDKFPISRPNLTFSTLTVSNMSPEDSSIYLCSVAGGVADLGETKYFGPGTRLLVL.

The chain is built from TRBV5-1 and TRBJ2-7, with a tentative D call TRBD2 (5 bases). V was clipped by 0 bases and J by 3 bases, with 16 bases between them. CDR3 length: 16 residues. CDR1 is SGHRS and CDR2 is YFSETQ in the germline V gene. The CDR3 protein is CASSLVTLAGGYEQYF. The CDR3 DNA is TGCGCCAGCAGCTTGGTTACTCTGGCGGGTGGCTACGAGCAGTACTTC.

Concerning this clonotype itself: As the CDR3 is not closed by the conserved phenylalanine or tryptophan, this likely results from a read error. The DNA is omitted, as the CDR3 cannot be located on it reliably, and the CDR3 follows TCRdb's listing. The V and J genes are TRBV11-2 and TRBJ2-4; the D call of TRBD1 is as the table states it, not checked on the DNA. The CDR3 sequence runs 13 residues, both termini included. Germline-derived CDR1 and CDR2 are SGHAT and FQNNGV. The CDR3 loop is CASSPGEVDIQYS.

Remarks on this clonotype: Without the conserved terminal phenylalanine or tryptophan, this CDR3 likely stems from a read error. The rearrangement joins TRBV6-5 to TRBJ2-1; D uncertain. From germline, CDR1 is MNHEY and CDR2 SVGAGI. CDR3 length: 14 amino acids. CDR3 sequence (DNA): TGTGCCGGCAGTTATGGGCCGGGCTTCGGTGAGCAGTTCTTG. It specifies CAGSYGPGFGEQFL.